This T cell receptor (beta chain) derives from a study of T cell clonality in common variable immunodeficiency. The V gene's germline CDR1 is SGHDT and CDR2 YYEEEE. The ends were cut back, 5 bases at V and 5 bases at J, with 16 bases in the middle. The CDR3 contains 14 residues. Study-wide points: Links between repertoire features and CVID complications were heterogeneity-limited. T cell subpopulation sequencing would be needed to explain CVID clonality.

This clone was counted at least ten times. The antigen remains unidentified. The read gets to within 3 residues of the CDR3 end, and the germline J gene fills in the rest. The assay was immunoSEQ multiplex PCR, and TCRdb's table has in-frame clones only and misses some. The sample has over 35,000 clones, none seen only once. The sample was peripheral blood mononuclear cells. The sequence came from a person aged 18-69 years in good health. V usage is TRBV5-6 and J usage is TRBJ1-1; perhaps TRBD1 as D (6 bases). The CDR3 loop is CASSWGGAGTEAFF. The CDR3 bases that were read are TGTGCCAGCAGTTGGGGGGGGGCTGGGACTGAA.